This T cell receptor (beta chain) was sequenced in a study of radiotherapy plus CTLA-4 blockade in lung cancer. General observations from the study: Clones of tumor-derived TCRs expanded in blood after radiotherapy plus ipilimumab.

Participants had chemo-refractory metastatic non-small-cell lung cancer and were treated with focal radiation plus ipilimumab CTLA-4 blockade. Only in-frame clones appear in the TCRdb table, and some are missing; sequencing was by immunoSEQ multiplex PCR. The data contain 65,000 to 100,000 clones, about four fifths of them singletons. As to this clone: Its antigen is undetermined. One end of the junction varies from germline; a read error may be responsible.

Per germline, CDR1 SGHRS and CDR2 YFSETQ. This CDR3 is built from 14 residues. This receptor was obtained from a human donor with non-small cell lung cancer who had stable disease on radiotherapy plus ipilimumab. The chain recombines TRBV5-1 with TRBJ2-1, with a tentative D call TRBD2 (6 bases). Sequences were derived from peripheral blood, sampled from a patient treated with radiotherapy plus ipilimumab. CDR3 sequence reads: CASSLDRAGLSEVF. The CDR3 DNA reads TGCGCCAGCAGCTTGGATCGAGCGGGTTTATCTGAGGTCTTC.